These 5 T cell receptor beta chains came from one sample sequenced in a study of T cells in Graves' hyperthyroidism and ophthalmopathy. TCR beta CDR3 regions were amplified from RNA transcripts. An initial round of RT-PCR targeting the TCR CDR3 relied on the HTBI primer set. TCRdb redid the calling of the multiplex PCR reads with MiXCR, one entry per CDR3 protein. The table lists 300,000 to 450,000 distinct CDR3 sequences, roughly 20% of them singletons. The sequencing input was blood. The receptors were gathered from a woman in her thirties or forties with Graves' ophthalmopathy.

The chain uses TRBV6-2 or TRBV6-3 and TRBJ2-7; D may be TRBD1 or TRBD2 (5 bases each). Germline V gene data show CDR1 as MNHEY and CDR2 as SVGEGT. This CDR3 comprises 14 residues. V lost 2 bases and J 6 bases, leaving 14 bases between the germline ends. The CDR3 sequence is CASSYMQGAGEQYF. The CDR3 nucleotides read TGTGCCAGCAGTTACATGCAGGGCGCGGGCGAGCAGTACTTC.

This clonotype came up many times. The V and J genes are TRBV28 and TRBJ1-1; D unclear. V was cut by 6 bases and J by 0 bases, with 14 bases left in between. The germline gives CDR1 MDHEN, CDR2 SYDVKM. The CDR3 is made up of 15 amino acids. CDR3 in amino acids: CASRRVKLVNTEAFF. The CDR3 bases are TGTGCCAGCAGGAGGGTCAAGTTAGTGAACACTGAAGCTTTCTTT.

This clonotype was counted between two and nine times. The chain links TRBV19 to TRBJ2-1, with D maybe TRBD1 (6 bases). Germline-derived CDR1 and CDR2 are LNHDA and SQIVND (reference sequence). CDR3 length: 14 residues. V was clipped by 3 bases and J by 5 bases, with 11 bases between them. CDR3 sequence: CASSIQGRNNEQFF. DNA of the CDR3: TGTGCCAGTAGTATTCAGGGGCGGAACAATGAGCAGTTCTTC.

The CDR3 DNA reads as TGTGCCAGCAGTTTATCAGGGTCAACTCAGCCCCAGCATTTT. This translates into CASSLSGSTQPQHF. The chain recombines TRBV12-3 or TRBV12-4 with TRBJ1-5, with a weak D call TRBD1 (5 bases). The CDR3 sequence is 14 residues long. The V and J ends lost 2 bases and 6 bases respectively, with 11 bases between them.

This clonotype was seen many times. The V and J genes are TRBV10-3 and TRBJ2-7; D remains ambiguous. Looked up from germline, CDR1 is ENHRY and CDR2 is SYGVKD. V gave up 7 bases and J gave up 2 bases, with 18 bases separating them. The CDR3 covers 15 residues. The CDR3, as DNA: TGTGCCATCATCCCACCTCGACCAGGACCCTACGAGCAGTACTTC. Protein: CAIIPPRPGPYEQYF.